This passage covers 30 T cell receptor beta chains from one sample sequenced in a study of CD8 T cells in Susac syndrome. Random hexamers served to reverse transcribe roughly 0.5 to 1 ug RNA. TCRdb re-called the immunoSEQ multiplex PCR reads with MiXCR, one entry per CDR3 protein. Of under 200,000 distinct CDR3 sequences in the sample, approximately 94% were seen once. The material sequenced was CD4+ T cells from PBMCs. The origin of the receptors is a human donor with Susac syndrome.

The V gene is TRBV20-1, the J gene TRBJ2-4; D remains ambiguous. The CDR3 length is 12 residues. Trimming shortened V by 6 bases and J by 7 bases, and 13 bases separated the two germline ends. CDR1 DFQATT and CDR2 SNEGSKA come from the germline V gene (reference sequence). This CDR3 is CSAPALGNIQYF. CDR3 in DNA: TGCAGTGCACCCGCCCTGGGGAACATTCAGTACTTC.

The J gene is TRBJ1-1, the V gene TRBV30; 8 bases fit TRBD1. This CDR3 is built from 13 residues. J was trimmed by 4 bases and V by 3 bases; bases with no gene match: 4. Germline CDR1 reads GTSNPN; CDR2 reads SVGIG (reference sequence). The chain's CDR3 is CAWSRGLSTEAFF. In DNA form, the CDR3 reads TGTGCCTGGAGCAGGGGGCTGAGCACTGAAGCTTTCTTT.

This chain joins TRBV6-1 and TRBJ1-1; D is unresolved. V was trimmed by 2 bases and J by 7 bases, leaving 14 bases between them. Germline loops: CDR1 MNHNS, CDR2 SASEGT. This CDR3 spans 14 amino acids. The CDR3: CASSESLGLGEAFF. CDR3 coding DNA: TGTGCCAGCAGTGAATCTTTGGGATTGGGTGAAGCTTTCTTT.

V is TRBV7-3 and J is TRBJ1-5, with D unresolved. The CDR3 loop spans 15 amino acids. Germline V lookup: CDR1 SGHTA, CDR2 FQGTGA. Trimming took 1 base from V and 6 from J, leaving 13 bases between them. The CDR3 loop reads CASSLRRQKIQPQHF. The CDR3 DNA reads as TGTGCCAGCAGCTTAAGAAGGCAGAAGATTCAGCCCCAGCATTTT.

The chain joins TRBV28 to TRBJ2-5, with D maybe TRBD1 (6 bases). The CDR3 consists of 15 residues. V lost 2 bases, J lost 2 bases, and 12 bases lay in between. The V gene's germline CDR1 is MDHEN and CDR2 SYDVKM. The CDR3 coding sequence is TGTGCCAGCAGTTTAGGGGGCTTCGGGCAAGAGACCCAGTACTTC. It is translated as CASSLGGFGQETQYF.

The V and J genes are TRBV12-3 or TRBV12-4 and TRBJ2-3, with unresolved D. The CDR3 is made up of 12 amino acids. V lost 2 bases, J lost 5 bases, and 5 bases lay in between. The CDR3 coding sequence is TGTGCCAGCAGTTTATGGAAAGATACGCAGTATTTT. Protein product: CASSLWKDTQYF.

This chain joins TRBV20-1 and TRBJ2-7, with a weak D call TRBD1 (5 bases). V was cut by 1 base and J by 3 bases, with 13 bases left in between. The CDR3 has 14 residues. CDR1 and CDR2 (germline): DFQATT, SNEGSKA (reference sequence). This CDR3 reads CSARVGDSFYEQYF. The CDR3 nucleotides read TGCAGTGCTAGAGTTGGAGACAGTTTCTACGAGCAGTACTTC.

The chain carries TRBV5-1 and TRBJ1-1, with D possibly TRBD1 on 6 matching bases. Trimming took off 5 bases at V and 2 bases at J, with 10 bases between the two ends. The CDR3 loop spans 13 amino acids. Looked up from germline, CDR1 is SGHRS and CDR2 is YFSETQ. CDR3 DNA: TGCGCCAGCAGATACAGGGCTAACACTGAAGCTTTCTTT. It yields the protein CASRYRANTEAFF.

This clonotype was seen more than once but under ten times. CDR3 sequence reads: CASENRGGNTIYF. For the CDR3, the DNA is TGTGCCAGCGAGAACAGGGGTGGAAACACCATATATTTT. This rearrangement joins TRBV7-3 to TRBJ1-3; 7 nucleotides align to TRBD1. The V and J ends lost 8 bases and 3 bases, in that order; junction bases with no gene match: 4. The CDR3 has 13 residues. Germline lookup yields CDR1 SGHTA and CDR2 FQGTGA.

V gene TRBV6-2 or TRBV6-3 combines with J gene TRBJ2-1; D tentatively fits TRBD1 or TRBD2 (5 bases each). Germline V gives CDR1 MNHEY, CDR2 SVGEGT. V lost 8 bases, J lost 2 bases, and 13 bases lay in between. This CDR3 is built from 14 residues. The CDR3, as DNA: TGTGCCAGCCGGGACCGCCGGACCTACAATGAGCAGTTCTTC. Translating gives CASRDRRTYNEQFF.

J is TRBJ2-7 and V is TRBV28, with a weak D call TRBD2 (6 bases). The CDR3 runs to 15 residues. The germline gives CDR1 MDHEN, CDR2 SYDVKM. Trimming took off 4 bases at V and 1 base at J, with 14 bases between the two ends. The CDR3 DNA reads as TGTGCCAGCAGTTCCCCCGCGGGGAATTCCTACGAGCAGTACTTC. It encodes CASSSPAGNSYEQYF. Full variable domain (outside the CDR3, taken from reference TRBV28 and TRBJ2-7): DVKVTQSSRYLVKRTGEKVFLECVQDMDHENMFWYRQDPGLGLRLIYFSYDVKMKEKGDIPEGYSVSREKKERFSLILESASTNQTSMYLCASSSPAGNSYEQYFGPGTRLTVT.

The chain links TRBV20-1 to TRBJ1-3; D is undetermined. V was shortened by 5 bases and J by 1 base, with 6 bases between the two germline ends. Germline CDR1 is DFQATT and CDR2 is SNEGSKA (reference sequence). This CDR3 has 12 amino acids. The CDR3 protein is CSADPSGNTIYF. DNA for the CDR3: TGCAGTGCTGACCCTTCTGGAAACACCATATATTTT.

This chain connects TRBV27 to TRBJ1-1; no clear D. The CDR3 runs to 17 residues. Trimming removed 7 bases from V and 0 bases from J, with 21 bases in between. Germline V CDR1 and CDR2: MNHEY, SMNVEV (reference sequence). This CDR3 reads CASNLIRPPAVNTEAFF. DNA of the CDR3: TGTGCCAGCAACCTTATCCGGCCGCCGGCGGTGAACACTGAAGCTTTCTTT.

V is TRBV19 and J is TRBJ1-5; 9 bases are shared with TRBD1. The CDR3 covers 17 residues. V lost 3 bases, J lost 2 bases, and 8 bases stayed unmatched. CDR1 LNHDA and CDR2 SQIVND come from the germline V gene (reference sequence). The CDR3 loop reads CASSMVTGGLGNQPQHF. The CDR3 coding sequence is TGTGCCAGTAGTATGGTAACAGGGGGCTTAGGCAATCAGCCCCAGCATTTT.

In DNA form, the CDR3 reads TGCAGTGCTAGAGAGACTAGCGGGGTAGAGACCCAGTACTTC. This codes for CSARETSGVETQYF. This chain connects TRBV20-1 to TRBJ2-5; 11 nucleotides agree with TRBD2. The germline V gene has CDR1 DFQATT and CDR2 SNEGSKA (reference sequence). This CDR3 region has 14 residues. V was pared by 0 bases and J by 4 bases, with 1 base of the junction left unmatched.

V usage is TRBV27 and J usage is TRBJ2-1; 8 bases are shared with TRBD1. In germline, CDR1 is MNHEY, CDR2 SMNVEV (reference sequence). With V trimmed by 2 bases and J by 4 bases, 1 base remained unmatched. This CDR3 is 14 amino acids long. CDR3 amino acids: CASSLRDRYNEQFF. Here the CDR3 DNA reads TGTGCCAGCAGTTTAAGGGACAGGTACAATGAGCAGTTCTTC.

This sequence joins TRBV30 and TRBJ2-5; TRBD2 matches at 10 bases. This CDR3 contains 17 residues. V lost 2 bases to trimming and J lost 5 bases; unmatched junction nucleotides: 14. CDR1 is GTSNPN, CDR2 SVGIG, per germline (reference sequence). CDR3 nucleotides: TGTGCCTGGAGTACCGTTCGGCTAGCGGGGGCGGGGGAGACCCAGTACTTC. This encodes CAWSTVRLAGAGETQYF.

The gene calls are TRBV10-3 and TRBJ2-5; a possible D gene is TRBD2 (5 bases). Trimming shortened V by 10 bases and J by 0 bases, and 18 bases separated the two germline ends. CDR1 is ENHRY and CDR2 is SYGVKD in the germline V gene. The CDR3 length is 15 residues. The chain's CDR3 is CATRPNSGNQETQYF. The CDR3 DNA reads as TGTGCCACCAGGCCCAACTCCGGGAACCAAGAGACCCAGTACTTC.

The chain recombines TRBV9 with TRBJ1-4; no reliable D call. CDR3 length: 15 residues. V was pared by 0 bases and J by 5 bases, with 11 bases between. Germline V gene lookup returns CDR1 SGDLS and CDR2 YYNGEE. The CDR3 DNA reads as TGTGCCAGCAGCGTAGACACAGCTCCGAATGAAAAACTGTTTTTT. This encodes CASSVDTAPNEKLFF.

The chain links TRBV28 to TRBJ2-7, with D tentatively TRBD1 or TRBD2 (5 bases each). V was trimmed by 5 bases and J by 2 bases, leaving 19 bases between them. Germline-derived CDR1 and CDR2 are MDHEN and SYDVKM. The CDR3 runs 16 residues. Written as DNA, the CDR3 is TGTGCCAGCAGTCTCTATCACCGGGACGGAGCCTACGAGCAGTACTTC. Protein: CASSLYHRDGAYEQYF.

This clonotype has a single count. The chain joins TRBV6-5 to TRBJ2-3; D is unclear. This CDR3 region has 15 residues. The V and J ends lost 3 bases and 0 bases respectively, with 10 bases between them. Germline values: CDR1 MNHEY, CDR2 SVGAGI. The CDR3 region is CASSYQAASTDTQYF. Written as DNA, the CDR3 is TGTGCCAGCAGTTATCAAGCAGCTAGCACAGATACGCAGTATTTT.

The V gene is TRBV13, the J gene TRBJ2-5; D is unclear. This CDR3 has 13 residues. Looked up from germline, CDR1 is PRHDT and CDR2 is FYEKMQ (reference sequence). V was trimmed by 2 bases and J by 5 bases, leaving 9 bases between them. CDR3 coding DNA: TGTGCCAGCAGCTTATGGCAGGCCGAGACCCAGTACTTC. Translating gives CASSLWQAETQYF.

This chain uses TRBV7-9 with TRBJ1-6, with 8 nucleotides matching TRBD1. CDR1 and CDR2 (germline): SEHNR, FQNEAQ (reference sequence). V lost 2 bases and J lost 8; bases outside the gene matches: 2. CDR3 size: 14 residues. The CDR3 sequence is CASSLMTGDSPLHF. CDR3 DNA sequence: TGTGCCAGCAGCTTAATGACAGGGGATTCACCCCTCCACTTT.

The chain employs TRBV27 and TRBJ2-2; the D call may be TRBD1 or TRBD2 (5 bases each). The CDR3 consists of 14 residues. CDR1 MNHEY and CDR2 SMNVEV come from the germline V gene (reference sequence). Trimming removed 6 bases from V and 0 bases from J, with 8 bases in between. CDR3 residues: CASRLGANTGELFF. CDR3 coding DNA: TGTGCCAGCAGGTTGGGGGCGAACACCGGGGAGCTGTTTTTT.

The J gene is TRBJ1-6, the V gene TRBV2, with a possible D match to TRBD1 (5 bases). Germline CDR1 SNHLY, CDR2 FYNNEI. This CDR3 is built from 13 residues. V lost 4 bases and J lost 13, with 14 bases in between. CDR3 in amino acids: CASSVVSRDPLHF. CDR3 coding DNA: TGTGCCAGCAGTGTGGTCTCCAGGGACCCCCTCCACTTT. Looking up the rest from reference TRBV2 and TRBJ1-6 gives the full variable domain: EPEVTQTPSHQVTQMGQEVILRCVPISNHLYFYWYRQILGQKVEFLVSFYNNEISEKSEIFDDQFSVERPDGSNFTLKIRSTKLEDSAMYFCASSVVSRDPLHFGNGTRLTVT.

The rearrangement joins TRBV5-1 to TRBJ1-2; 8 nucleotides agree with TRBD1. J was trimmed by 7 bases and V by 7 bases; bases with no gene match: 6. The CDR3 length is 12 residues. Germline V CDR1 and CDR2: SGHRS, YFSETQ. The CDR3 is CASGGQEFGYTF. The CDR3 DNA follows: TGCGCCAGCGGGGGACAGGAGTTTGGCTACACCTTC.

The J gene is TRBJ2-7, the V gene TRBV19; D may be TRBD1 or TRBD2 (5 bases each). Between the trimmed V and J ends, which lost 6 bases and 0 bases, there was a span of 15 bases. The CDR3 length is 15 residues. In germline, CDR1 is LNHDA, CDR2 SQIVND (reference sequence). For the CDR3, the DNA is TGTGCCAGTAGCCAGAGGGTGGGGCCCTCCTACGAGCAGTACTTC. It codes for CASSQRVGPSYEQYF. Complete variable domain (other parts from reference TRBV19 and TRBJ2-7): DGGITQSPKYLFRKEGQNVTLSCEQNLNHDAMYWYRQDPGQGLRLIYYSQIVNDFQKGDIAEGYSVSREKKESFPLTVTSAQKNPTAFYLCASSQRVGPSYEQYFGPGTRLTVT.

CDR3 in amino acids: CASGGQNSYEQYF. The DNA for the CDR3 is TGTGCCAGCGGGGGCCAGAACTCCTACGAGCAGTACTTC. V usage is TRBV6-5 and J usage is TRBJ2-7, with a tentative D call TRBD1 (6 bases). This CDR3 has 13 amino acids. Trimming removed 8 bases from V and 0 bases from J, with 11 bases in between. Germline lookup yields CDR1 MNHEY and CDR2 SVGAGI.

This clonotype has a single count. The chain links TRBV10-3 to TRBJ1-4; tentatively, D is TRBD1 (6 bases). The CDR3 covers 13 residues. CDR1 ENHRY and CDR2 SYGVKD come from the germline V gene. Trimming removed 2 bases at V and 13 bases at J, with 14 bases between. CDR3 loop: CAISEEQGGLLFF. In DNA, the CDR3 is TGTGCCATCAGTGAGGAACAGGGAGGTTTACTGTTTTTT.

The V and J genes are TRBV30 and TRBJ2-7; D assignment may be TRBD1 or TRBD2 (5 bases each). The CDR3 is 11 amino acids. The germline V gene encodes CDR1 GTSNPN and CDR2 SVGIG (reference sequence). V dropped 1 base and J dropped 8 bases, with 9 bases sitting between them. Here the CDR3 reads CAWSGGGKQYF. CDR3 sequence (DNA): TGTGCCTGGAGTGGTGGGGGAAAGCAGTACTTC.